This note documents a single T cell receptor (beta chain) sequence. This sample was taken from a study of blood T cell repertoires in COVID-19. Overall study context: Both acute and convalescent COVID-19 samples were obtained from the United States, Italy and Spain. PBMCs, B-cell-depleted T cells, or T cells were the source of the cDNA or gDNA that made up the material.

Looked up from germline, CDR1 is LGHNA and CDR2 is YNFKEQ. The CDR3 has 15 residues. V gave up 2 bases and J gave up 3 bases; unmatched junction bases: 3. Original processing notes: It was from reference gene primer amplification that nucleated cell counts were estimated. The method was immunoSEQ multiplex PCR; TCRdb's version includes in-frame clones alone and lacks a portion of them. That table furnishes V, J and clone size, whereas the DNA furnished D and trimming. The data contain about 110,000 clones, approximately 80% of them singletons. The sequenced sample was peripheral blood. This chain links TRBV4-2 with TRBJ2-5, with 10 bases aligning to TRBD2. This TCR came from a woman aged 55-70 years with acute or convalescent COVID-19. This CDR3 is CASSQPGTSEETQYF. CDR3 sequence (DNA): TGTGCCAGCAGCCAACCCGGGACTAGCGAAGAGACCCAGTACTTC.